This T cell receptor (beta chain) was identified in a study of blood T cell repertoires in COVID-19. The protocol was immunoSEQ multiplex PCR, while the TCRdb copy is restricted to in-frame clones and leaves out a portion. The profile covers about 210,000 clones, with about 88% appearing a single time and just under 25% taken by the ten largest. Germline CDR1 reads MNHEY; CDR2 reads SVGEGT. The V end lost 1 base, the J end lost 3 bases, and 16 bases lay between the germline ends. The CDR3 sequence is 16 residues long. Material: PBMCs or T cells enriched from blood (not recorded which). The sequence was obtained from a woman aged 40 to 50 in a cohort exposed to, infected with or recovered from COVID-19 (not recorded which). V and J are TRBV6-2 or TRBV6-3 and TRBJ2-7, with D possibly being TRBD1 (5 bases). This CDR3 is CASSYYVRTTLYEQYF. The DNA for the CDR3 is TGTGCCAGCAGTTACTACGTAAGGACAACTCTCTACGAGCAGTACTTC.